Shown below are 16 T cell receptor beta chains from a single sample sequenced in a study of OX40 agonist ivuxolimab in advanced cancers. Measured with immunoSEQ multiplex PCR; TCRdb has only the in-frame clones, and not every one. Seen here are tens of thousands of clones, just under 80% observed once, and the top ten hold around 5%. Sequences were derived from CD4+ or CD8+ T cells sorted from blood, sampled in a trial of the OX40 agonist ivuxolimab. All receptors derive from an adult with an advanced solid tumor such as melanoma, head and neck, liver or kidney cancer.

The rearrangement links TRBV6-6 to TRBJ1-4, with a possible D match to TRBD1 (5 bases). V was shortened by 7 bases and J by 8 bases, with 8 bases between the two germline ends. The V gene's germline CDR1 is MNHNY and CDR2 SVGAGI (reference sequence). The CDR3 has 11 amino acids. CDR3 in DNA: TGTGCCAGCACCTGGGGCGAAAAACTGTTTTTT. Protein: CASTWGEKLFF.

Details on this clone: Sequence at one end of the junction differs from germline and may be a read error. The CDR3 DNA reads as TGTGCCGCCAGCAGAGATAGGCTAGCCAAAAACATTCAGTACTTC. Its translation: CAASRDRLAKNIQYF. The chain uses TRBV15 and TRBJ2-4; D gene ambiguous. Germline values: CDR1 LNHNV, CDR2 YYDKDF (reference sequence). This CDR3 is 15 amino acids long.

The chain employs TRBV7-6 and TRBJ2-7; D is ambiguous. CDR1 is SGHVS, CDR2 FNYEAQ, per germline. Deletions cut 2 bases from V and 7 bases from J, with 18 bases between. This CDR3 is 15 amino acids long. CDR3 region: CASSLHPATKREQYF. In DNA, the CDR3 is TGTGCCAGCAGCTTACATCCCGCGACGAAACGGGAGCAGTACTTC. Based on the CDR3 plus reference TRBV7-6 and TRBJ2-7, the full variable domain is GAGVSQSPRYKVTKRGQDVALRCDPISGHVSLYWYRQALGQGPEFLTYFNYEAQQDKSGLPNDRFSAERPEGSISTLTIQRTEQRDSAMYRCASSLHPATKREQYFGPGTRLTVT.

The chain links TRBV6-6 to TRBJ1-2, with 7 bases lining up with TRBD1. Germline V gene sequence: CDR1 MNHNY, CDR2 SVGAGI (reference sequence). V trimming: 6 bases; J trimming: 7 bases; junction bases outside the gene matches: 5. This CDR3 is built from 12 residues. CDR3 region: CASRVQGLGYTF. The CDR3 DNA is TGTGCCAGCAGAGTACAGGGGCTTGGCTACACCTTC.

This chain connects TRBV13 to TRBJ2-1; no reliable D call. The CDR3 covers 13 residues. Trimming pared 7 bases from V and 7 bases from J, leaving 14 bases between. CDR1 and CDR2 from the germline V gene are PRHDT and FYEKMQ (reference sequence). CDR3 residues: CASNRITRNEQFF. Here the CDR3 DNA reads TGTGCCAGCAACCGAATTACAAGGAATGAGCAGTTCTTC.

This clone appeared many times. The V gene is TRBV5-1, the J gene TRBJ1-4; no firm D call. CDR1 and CDR2 from the germline V gene are SGHRS and YFSETQ. V was shortened by 4 bases and J by 5 bases, with 6 bases between the two germline ends. This CDR3 comprises 12 residues. CDR3 sequence reads: CASSRQNEKLFF. CDR3 DNA: TGCGCCAGCAGCCGACAAAATGAAAAACTGTTTTTT.

The rearrangement joins TRBV30 to TRBJ1-2, with 8 bases aligning to TRBD1. The CDR3 contains 14 residues. Germline loops: CDR1 GTSNPN, CDR2 SVGIG (reference sequence). Germline trimming cut 3 bases from V and 6 bases from J; bases unmatched to any gene: 9. The CDR3 nucleotides are TGTGCCTGGAGCAGAGACAGGGGTGGAAATGGCTACACCTTC. Protein: CAWSRDRGGNGYTF.

The rearrangement links TRBV10-1 to TRBJ2-7; D possibly corresponds to TRBD1 (6 bases). The CDR3 spans 14 residues. Trimming stripped 6 bases from V and 2 bases from J, with 14 bases between. Germline V gene lookup returns CDR1 WNHNN and CDR2 SYGVQD (reference sequence). The CDR3 nucleotides read TGCGCCAGCAGCCAAGTAGGGGACACCTACGAGCAGTACTTC. This translates into CASSQVGDTYEQYF.

This clone has a handful of counts. V is TRBV4-3 and J is TRBJ1-2; D remains unclear. V lost 0 bases to trimming and J lost 2 bases, with 10 bases between them. CDR1 LGHNA and CDR2 YSLEER come from the germline V gene. CDR3 length: 15 residues. The chain's CDR3 is CASSQDRSGNYGYTF. CDR3 DNA sequence: TGCGCCAGCAGCCAAGATAGATCCGGGAACTATGGCTACACCTTC.

The V gene is TRBV11-2, the J gene TRBJ2-1; D not resolved. From germline, CDR1 is SGHAT and CDR2 FQNNGV. With 2 bases removed from V and 9 bases from J, the gap between germline ends came to 20 bases. The CDR3 extends over 16 amino acids. CDR3 loop: CASSLWGKGVGVEQFF. CDR3 DNA: TGTGCCAGCAGCTTATGGGGAAAGGGTGTGGGCGTTGAGCAGTTCTTC.

This chain connects TRBV9 to TRBJ2-2, with D uncertain. Trimming pared 0 bases from V and 2 bases from J, leaving 11 bases between. There are 16 residues in the CDR3. The germline CDR1 and CDR2 sequences are SGDLS and YYNGEE. The CDR3 DNA follows: TGTGCCAGCAGCGTAGCTACGAGCCCTAACACCGGGGAGCTGTTTTTT. Its protein is CASSVATSPNTGELFF. Based on the CDR3 plus reference TRBV9 and TRBJ2-2, the full variable domain is DSGVTQTPKHLITATGQRVTLRCSPRSGDLSVYWYQQSLDQGLQFLIQYYNGEERAKGNILERFSAQQFPDLHSELNLSSLELGDSALYFCASSVATSPNTGELFFGEGSRLTVL.

As DNA, the CDR3 is TGTGCCAGCAGCGTAGGGACAGGCCACTCTGGAAACACCATATATTTT. Protein product: CASSVGTGHSGNTIYF. The chain has TRBV9 and TRBJ1-3; the match to TRBD1 covers 7 bases. This CDR3 spans 16 amino acids. V was clipped by 0 bases and J by 0 bases; unmatched bases: 3. Germline CDR1 reads SGDLS; CDR2 reads YYNGEE.

The J gene is TRBJ2-3, the V gene TRBV6-5; 8 bases match TRBD2. V lost 4 bases, J lost 0 bases, and 6 bases stayed unmatched. Germline CDR1 and CDR2: MNHEY and SVGAGI. The CDR3 spans 16 residues. CDR3 DNA: TGTGCCAGCAGTTTAGCTAGCGGGTACAGCACAGATACGCAGTATTTT. Protein product: CASSLASGYSTDTQYF.

The chain has TRBV5-1 and TRBJ2-1; tentative D call: TRBD1 (6 bases). The CDR3 consists of 16 residues. Per the germline V gene, CDR1 is SGHRS and CDR2 is YFSETQ. Trimming pared 3 bases from V and 4 bases from J, leaving 17 bases between. The CDR3 DNA follows: TGCGCCAGCAGCTACTCAAAGGGCCAGGGGTACAATGAGCAGTTCTTC. This gives the protein CASSYSKGQGYNEQFF.

This sequence joins TRBV7-2 and TRBJ1-1; possibly TRBD1 for D (6 bases). Looked up from germline, CDR1 is SGHTA and CDR2 is FQGNSA. CDR3 length: 19 residues. Trimming removed 1 base from V and 1 base from J, with 22 bases in between. The CDR3 nucleotides are TGTGCCAGCAGCTTAGATTGGGGACATCGAAAGAGGGCGAACACTGAAGCTTTCTTT. It encodes CASSLDWGHRKRANTEAFF.

This clone came up a few times. The gene calls are TRBV5-1 and TRBJ1-5; no firm D call. Germline V gene lookup returns CDR1 SGHRS and CDR2 YFSETQ. V lost 4 bases to trimming and J lost 0 bases, with 11 bases between them. CDR3 length equals 15 residues. CDR3 sequence: CASSLMGVSNQPQHF. The DNA for the CDR3 is TGCGCCAGCAGCCTTATGGGCGTTAGCAATCAGCCCCAGCATTTT.